This T cell receptor (beta chain) was retrieved from a study of blood T cells in healthy people across ages. V lost 1 base to trimming and J lost 5 bases, with 11 bases between them. Germline loops: CDR1 LGHNA, CDR2 YNFKEQ. The CDR3 sequence is 14 residues long. Alongside a J-beta primer mix, a sample-barcoded 5' primer served in a second PCR lasting about 7 to 11 cycles. MiXCR, applied by TCRdb to the 5' RACE reads, yields one record per CDR3 protein. The data show about 780,000 distinct CDR3 sequences, 55% to 65% seen once. Only a few counts were recorded for this clonotype. The individuals who served as donors were healthy Caucasians living in Russia, aged about 6 to 95. Each of the donors had 8 to 10 milliliters of peripheral blood drawn into EDTA-treated Vacutainer tubes. Extraction yielded at least 5 micrograms of total RNA per sample.

The J gene is TRBJ2-5, the V gene TRBV4-2; no reliable D call. The origin of this receptor is a man aged 25 to 45 in good health. The sample was blood. CDR3: CASSQGLQAETQYF. DNA for the CDR3: TGTGCCAGCAGCCAAGGCCTCCAGGCGGAGACCCAGTACTTC.